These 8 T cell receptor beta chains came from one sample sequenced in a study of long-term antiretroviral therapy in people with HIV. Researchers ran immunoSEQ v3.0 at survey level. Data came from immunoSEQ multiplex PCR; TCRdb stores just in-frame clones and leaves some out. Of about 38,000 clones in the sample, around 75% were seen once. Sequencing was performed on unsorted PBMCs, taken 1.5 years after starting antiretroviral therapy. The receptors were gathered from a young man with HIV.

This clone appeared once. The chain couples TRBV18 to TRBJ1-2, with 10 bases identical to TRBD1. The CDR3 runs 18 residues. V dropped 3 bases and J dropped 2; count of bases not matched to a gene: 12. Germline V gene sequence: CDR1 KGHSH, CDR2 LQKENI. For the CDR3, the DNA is TGTGCCAGCTCACCCTACGGGGGACAGGGGACCGGCAACTATGGCTACACCTTC. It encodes CASSPYGGQGTGNYGYTF.

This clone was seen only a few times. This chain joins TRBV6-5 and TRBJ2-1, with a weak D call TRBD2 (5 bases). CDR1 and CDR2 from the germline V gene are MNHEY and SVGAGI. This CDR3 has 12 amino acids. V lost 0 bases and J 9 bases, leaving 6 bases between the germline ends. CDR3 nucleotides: TGTGCCAGCAGTTACTCCGAGGGTGAGCAGTTCTTC. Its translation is CASSYSEGEQFF.

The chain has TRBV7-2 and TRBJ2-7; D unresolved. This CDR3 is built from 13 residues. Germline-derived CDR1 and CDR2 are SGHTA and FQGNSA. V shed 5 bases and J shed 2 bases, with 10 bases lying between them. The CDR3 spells CASSHQIPYEQYF. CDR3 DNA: TGTGCCAGCAGCCACCAGATCCCCTACGAGCAGTACTTC.

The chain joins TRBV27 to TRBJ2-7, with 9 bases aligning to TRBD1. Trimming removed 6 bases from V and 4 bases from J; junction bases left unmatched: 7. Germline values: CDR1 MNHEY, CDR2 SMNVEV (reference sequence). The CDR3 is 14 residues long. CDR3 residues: CASSRGQGGYEQYF. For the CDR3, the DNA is TGTGCCAGCAGCAGGGGACAGGGAGGGTACGAGCAGTACTTC.

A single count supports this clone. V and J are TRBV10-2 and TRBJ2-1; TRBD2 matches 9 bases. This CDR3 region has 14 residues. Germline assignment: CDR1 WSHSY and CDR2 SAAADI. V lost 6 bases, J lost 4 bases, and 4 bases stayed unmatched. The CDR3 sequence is CASRPSGRYNEQFF. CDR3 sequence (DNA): TGCGCCAGCAGGCCAAGCGGGAGGTACAATGAGCAGTTCTTC.

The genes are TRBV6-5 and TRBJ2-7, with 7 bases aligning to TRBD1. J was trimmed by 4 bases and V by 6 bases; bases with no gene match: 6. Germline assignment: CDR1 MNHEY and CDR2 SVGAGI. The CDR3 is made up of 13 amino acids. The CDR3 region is CASSFGTAYEQYF. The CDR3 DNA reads TGTGCCAGCAGCTTTGGGACAGCTTACGAGCAGTACTTC.

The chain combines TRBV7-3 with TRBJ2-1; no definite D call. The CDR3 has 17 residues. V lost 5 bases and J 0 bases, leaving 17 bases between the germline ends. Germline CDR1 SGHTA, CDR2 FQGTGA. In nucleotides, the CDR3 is TGTGCCAGCAGCCCGCGTGGGTCAGATAGCTCCTACAATGAGCAGTTCTTC. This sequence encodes CASSPRGSDSSYNEQFF.

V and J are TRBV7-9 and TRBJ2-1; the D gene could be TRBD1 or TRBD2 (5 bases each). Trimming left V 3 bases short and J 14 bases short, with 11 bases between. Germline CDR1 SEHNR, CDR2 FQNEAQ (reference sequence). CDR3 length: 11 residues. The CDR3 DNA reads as TGTGCCAGCAGCTTCCGGGACCGCGAGTTCTTC. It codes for CASSFRDREFF.